This T cell receptor beta chain appears in the sequencing data of a study of CD8 T cells in Susac syndrome. This clonotype was seen just once. The authors reverse transcribed about 0.5 to 1 ug RNA with random hexamers. Via MiXCR, TCRdb re-called the immunoSEQ multiplex PCR reads, giving one row per CDR3 protein. The table includes about 120,000 distinct CDR3 sequences, around 90% detected once. Per germline, CDR1 SGHDN and CDR2 FVKESK. The CDR3 has 15 amino acids. Deletions cut 6 bases from V and 1 base from J, with 12 bases between. Sequenced sample: CD4+ T cells from PBMCs. The receptor was derived from a human donor in good health. The chain joins TRBV14 to TRBJ2-2; D remains unclear. The CDR3 loop reads CASSNYMRNTGELFF. The CDR3 DNA sequence: TGTGCCAGCAGTAATTATATGAGGAACACCGGGGAGCTGTTTTTT.